These T cell receptor beta chains were read from a single sample in a study of CD8+CD57+ T cells in acquired aplastic anemia. TCRdb processed the reads anew with MiXCR; each CDR3 protein has one entry. The sample lists over 150,000 distinct CDR3 sequences, roughly 60% occurring once. The sample comprised sorted CD4+, CD8+, or CD8+CD57+ T cells (not recorded which) from PBMCs. These receptors originate from a human donor with aplastic anemia. The conserved cysteine and the conserved F or W are not part of the CDR3 here. D genes are given only for firm matches.

CDR3 protein	J gene	D gene	V gene
ASSLMLAGGPYTGELF	TRBJ2-2	TRBD2	TRBV7-3
ATSVRGQGYNEQF	TRBJ2-1	TRBD1	TRBV24-1
ASSGTGESYEQY	TRBJ2-7	TRBD1	TRBV2
AIGAGRYEQY	TRBJ2-7	.	TRBV10-3
ASWLAESKETQY	TRBJ2-5	TRBD2	TRBV2
ATSDISGGGDTQY	TRBJ2-3	TRBD2	TRBV24-1
ATGQGRVIREQY	TRBJ2-7	.	TRBV7-8
ATGRQGGSGELF	TRBJ2-2	.	TRBV15
ATSDSGRSTDTQY	TRBJ2-3	.	TRBV24-1
AWGELEPYEQY	TRBJ2-7	.	TRBV2
ASSLDSGDVQF	TRBJ2-1	TRBD2	TRBV7-9
ASSRTGFTEAF	TRBJ1-1	TRBD1	TRBV7-2
SALAGGPDEQF	TRBJ2-1	TRBD2	TRBV20-1
AISATSGENEQY	TRBJ2-7	TRBD2	TRBV10-3
SARADQGYEQY	TRBJ2-7	.	TRBV20-1
ASNNNRGRNQPQH	TRBJ1-5	TRBD1	TRBV28
ASSLAQGTTEAF	TRBJ1-1	TRBD1	TRBV7-8
ASSQQVNTEAF	TRBJ1-1	.	TRBV7-7
ASTFSGMGETQY	TRBJ2-5	TRBD2	TRBV5-8
ASSFTGTGTRSGQY	TRBJ2-3	TRBD1	TRBV7-3
ASSGPNSGNYGYT	TRBJ1-2	.	TRBV9
ASSFMGAAEAF	TRBJ1-1	.	TRBV5-8
ATSRDSLNTIY	TRBJ1-3	.	TRBV15
ASSSWGSTEAF	TRBJ1-1	.	TRBV12-3/TRBV12-4
ASSDAGGRYEQY	TRBJ2-7	TRBD1	TRBV2
ASSLGGRAPDTQY	TRBJ2-3	.	TRBV5-1
ASSDREHYGYT	TRBJ1-2	TRBD1	TRBV10-2
ASTMDRVGGYT	TRBJ1-2	TRBD1	TRBV7-2
ASGVTGFQPQH	TRBJ1-5	TRBD1	TRBV12-5
ASSVGDAAPLH	TRBJ1-6	.	TRBV7-9
ATSLPGTVNTEAF	TRBJ1-1	TRBD1	TRBV15
ASSQRGANYGYT	TRBJ1-2	.	TRBV7-9
ASSIGNSYNEQF	TRBJ2-1	.	TRBV19
ASSFPDRGEQY	TRBJ2-7	TRBD1	TRBV7-9
AISEEQSEQY	TRBJ2-7	.	TRBV6-4
ATSDSTGVEAF	TRBJ1-1	TRBD1	TRBV24-1
ASSLWGGTGGDGYT	TRBJ1-2	TRBD1	TRBV27
ASSSQLGGGETQY	TRBJ2-5	.	TRBV5-4
ASSSIRDSSYEQY	TRBJ2-7	TRBD1	TRBV7-2
SARADAGLNEKLF	TRBJ1-4	.	TRBV20-1
SASSKGAYGYT	TRBJ1-2	.	TRBV20-1
AISESAGGTKNIQY	TRBJ2-4	TRBD2	TRBV10-3
SVGGDSKPSYEQY	TRBJ2-7	.	TRBV29-1
AVSPDRDTGELF	TRBJ2-2	TRBD1	TRBV10-3
ASSKSMNTEAF	TRBJ1-1	.	TRBV25-1
ASSFRDSGLSF	TRBJ1-1	TRBD1	TRBV7-9
ASSLGRQGASSPLH	TRBJ1-6	TRBD1	TRBV7-2
ASRAGAVTEAF	TRBJ1-1	.	TRBV19
ATSGGTGTGSTYGYT	TRBJ1-2	TRBD1	TRBV24-1
ASSTGGGTEAF	TRBJ1-1	TRBD1	TRBV7-3
ASSDQGRDEKLF	TRBJ1-4	.	TRBV25-1
ASSAYRGPTYEQY	TRBJ2-7	TRBD1	TRBV7-9
ASSLGVQGHLAKNIQY	TRBJ2-4	.	TRBV7-2
AGGLQRSSGRADTQY	TRBJ2-3	TRBD2	TRBV25-1
ASSTGQGAGENTEAF	TRBJ1-1	TRBD1	TRBV7-2
ASSPTGAITDTQY	TRBJ2-3	.	TRBV7-9
SVGREHT	TRBJ1-2	.	TRBV29-1
ATSRLTGFRHEQY	TRBJ2-7	TRBD1	TRBV15
ASSAWGSNEQF	TRBJ2-1	.	TRBV9
ASSYGTLLNIQY	TRBJ2-4	.	TRBV7-8